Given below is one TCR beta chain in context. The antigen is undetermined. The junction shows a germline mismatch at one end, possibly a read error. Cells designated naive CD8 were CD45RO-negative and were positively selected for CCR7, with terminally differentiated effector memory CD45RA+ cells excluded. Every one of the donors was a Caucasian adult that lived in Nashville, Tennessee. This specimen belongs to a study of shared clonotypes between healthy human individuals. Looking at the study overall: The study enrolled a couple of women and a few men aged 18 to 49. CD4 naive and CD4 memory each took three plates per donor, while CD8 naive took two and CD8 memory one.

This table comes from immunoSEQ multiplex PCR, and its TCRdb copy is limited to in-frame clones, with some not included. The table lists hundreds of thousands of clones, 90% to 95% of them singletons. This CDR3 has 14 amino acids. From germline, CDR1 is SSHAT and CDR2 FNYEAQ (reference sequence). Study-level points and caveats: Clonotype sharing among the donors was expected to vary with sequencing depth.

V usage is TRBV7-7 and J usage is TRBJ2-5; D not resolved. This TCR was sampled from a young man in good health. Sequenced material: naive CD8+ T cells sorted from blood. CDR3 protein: CASSPPESRETQYF. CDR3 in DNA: TGTGCTAGCAGCCCTCCGGAGAGCCGAGAGACCCAGTACTTC.